This TCR beta chain was found in a study of OX40 agonist ivuxolimab in advanced cancers. On this clone itself: Its specificity is unknown.

General study points: More expanded clones were seen, on average, in CD8+ T cells than in CD4+.

The V end lost 2 bases, the J end lost 2 bases, and 6 bases lay between the germline ends. Germline loops: CDR1 ENHRY, CDR2 SYGVKD. This CDR3 is 14 amino acids long. Sequencing used immunoSEQ multiplex PCR; TCRdb keeps in-frame clones, though not all of them. The sample records around 72,000 clones, 82% being singletons. The chain employs TRBV10-3 and TRBJ2-2; D call uncertain. The receptor was derived from an adult with an advanced solid tumor such as melanoma, head and neck, liver or kidney cancer. The sample consisted of CD4+ or CD8+ T cells sorted from blood, taken in a trial of the OX40 agonist ivuxolimab. The CDR3 DNA reads as TGTGCCATCAGTGAGGTCCTAAACACCGGGGAGCTGTTTTTT. It encodes CAISEVLNTGELFF.